This TCR beta chain was observed in a study of shared clonotypes between healthy human individuals. Loaded into unsorted PBMC replicate PCRs was 250 to 350 ng DNA, roughly 30,000 T cell genomes. The sequencing of unsorted PBMC DNA took place on ten immunoSEQ deep assay plates. Sequencing was performed with immunoSEQ multiplex PCR; in TCRdb, only in-frame clones are kept and a portion is missing. This table has over 400,000 clones, 65% to 85% appearing once. Germline-derived CDR1 and CDR2 are SGDLS and YYNGEE. Trimming took 3 bases from V and 0 from J, leaving 7 bases between them. The length of the CDR3 is 13 residues. This clone appeared once.

Input material: PBMCs. This clonotype was sampled from a woman aged 40 to 50 in good health. Some clones in this sample may be carry-over from other donors' samples. The chain couples TRBV9 to TRBJ2-7; D ambiguous. CDR3 amino acids: CASSAGSSYEQYF. CDR3 in DNA: TGTGCCAGCAGCGCCGGGTCCTCCTACGAGCAGTACTTC.